This T cell receptor (beta chain) emerged from a study of breast tumors, draining lymph nodes, adjacent tissues. Study findings and constraints: Tumor TCR diversity was below lymph nodes but above nontumor tissue.

A single record per CDR3 protein comes from TCRdb applying MiXCR to the multiplex PCR reads. The sample carries 200,000 to 300,000 distinct CDR3 sequences, 30% to 35% recorded once. Breast cancer patients provided tissue from their axillary draining lymph nodes. This clonotype showed up many times. Its antigen is currently unknown. This TCR was sampled from a female donor with breast cancer. Some clones in this sample may be carry-over from other donors' samples. Specimen: axillary lymph node tissue.

This CDR3 is CAIPECYNSPLHF. Written as DNA, the CDR3 is TGTGCCATTCCCGAATGTTACAATTCACCCCTCCACTTT. The chain has TRBV6-6 and TRBJ1-6; no clear D gene. The V gene lost 10 bases and the J gene lost 7 bases, with 14 bases spanning the gap. The germline CDR1 and CDR2 sequences are MNHNY and SVGAGI (reference sequence). CDR3 length: 13 residues.